This T cell receptor beta chain came from a study of blood T cell repertoires in COVID-19. Sequenced by immunoSEQ multiplex PCR; TCRdb stores in-frame clones only, minus some. The data contain 130,000 or so clones, 75% to 90% of them singletons. The sequence derives from a human donor in a cohort sampled during active COVID-19. The sample was peripheral blood.

In nucleotides, the CDR3 is TGTGCCAGCCGACTACAGACAGGGGGAAGGTCACCCCTCCACTTT. Encoded protein: CASRLQTGGRSPLHF. The chain has TRBV27 and TRBJ1-6; the match to TRBD1 covers 9 bases. The length of the CDR3 is 15 residues. Germline lookup yields CDR1 MNHEY and CDR2 SMNVEV (reference sequence). After removal of 8 bases from V and 10 bases from J, the junction contained 12 bases not matched to a gene.